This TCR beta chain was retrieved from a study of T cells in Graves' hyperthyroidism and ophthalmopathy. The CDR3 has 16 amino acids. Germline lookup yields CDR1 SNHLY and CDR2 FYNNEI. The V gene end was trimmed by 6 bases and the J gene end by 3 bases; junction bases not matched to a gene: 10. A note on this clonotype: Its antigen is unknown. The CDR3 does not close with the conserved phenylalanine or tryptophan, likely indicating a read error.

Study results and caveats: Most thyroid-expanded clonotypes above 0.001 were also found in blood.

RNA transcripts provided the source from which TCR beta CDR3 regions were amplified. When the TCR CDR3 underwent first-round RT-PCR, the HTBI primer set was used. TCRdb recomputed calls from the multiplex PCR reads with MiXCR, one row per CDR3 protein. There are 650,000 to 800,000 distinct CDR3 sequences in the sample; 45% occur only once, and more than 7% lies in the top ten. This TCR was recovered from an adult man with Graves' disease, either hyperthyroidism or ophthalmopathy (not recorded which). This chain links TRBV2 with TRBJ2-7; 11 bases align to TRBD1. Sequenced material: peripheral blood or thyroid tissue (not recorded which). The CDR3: CASSKGPGQGGYEQYL. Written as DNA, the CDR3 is TGTGCCAGCAGCAAAGGTCCGGGACAGGGGGGCTACGAGCAGTACCTC.